The source of this T cell receptor beta chain is a study of T cell responses to AZD1222 COVID-19 vaccine. Study at large: Second-dose intervals of approximately 4 or approximately 12 weeks were pooled.

Study-wide points: Clonal diversity was possibly underestimated, and white British individuals and females predominated among donors.

V dropped 2 bases and J dropped 1; count of bases not matched to a gene: 12. This CDR3 comprises 19 residues. Germline-derived CDR1 and CDR2 are LGHNT and FRNRAP. As concerns this clone: As yet, its antigen is unknown.

Sequencing used immunoSEQ multiplex PCR; TCRdb keeps in-frame clones, though not all of them. This table holds some 140,000 clones, 85% to 90% found once. This specimen consisted of peripheral blood, obtained on day 0 of AZD1222 vaccination. The chain has TRBV12-5 and TRBJ1-5, with 9 bases that match TRBD1. The source is an adult in good health. The CDR3 region is CASGLLPGTGLLSNQPQHF. For the CDR3, the DNA is TGTGCTAGTGGTTTGCTACCCGGGACAGGGCTTTTAAGCAATCAGCCCCAGCATTTT.